Listed below are T cell receptor beta chains from one sample, sequenced in a study of blood T cell repertoires in COVID-19. TCRdb keeps only in-frame clones here, not all; method: immunoSEQ multiplex PCR. The table shows hundreds of thousands of clones, with around 91% occurring only once. The sequencing sample was made of PBMCs or T cells enriched from blood (not recorded which). These receptors came from a man aged 30-40 years who had been exposed to COVID-19. CDR3s include the opening cysteine and the closing phenylalanine or tryptophan. D genes are given only for firm matches. Size tells how often a clone was seen (once, few, many) or the class of an expanded clone, and some rows leave it out.

V gene	J gene	clone size	D gene	CDR3 length	CDR3 DNA	CDR3 protein
TRBV9	TRBJ2-3	-	-	16	TGTGCCAGCGCCCCCCAGCCTCCGGGGGTCACAGATACGCAGTATTTT	CASAPQPPGVTDTQYF
TRBV29-1	TRBJ1-2	-	TRBD1	15	TGCAGCGTTTCGGACAGGGGGGTCTGGGACTATGGCTACACCTTC	CSVSDRGVWDYGYTF
TRBV27	TRBJ2-7	-	TRBD1	16	TGTGCCAGCAGCCACACCCCCGGGACAGGTATCGGCGAGCAGTACTTC	CASSHTPGTGIGEQYF
TRBV2	TRBJ2-1	-	TRBD1	16	TGTGCCAGCAGTTCCAATTGGGGGACAGGGATAAATGAGCAGTTCTTC	CASSSNWGTGINEQFF
TRBV6-1	TRBJ2-7	once	TRBD2	17	TGTGCCAGCAGTGCTGGACTAGCGGGGGAAATCTCCTACGAGCAGTACTTC	CASSAGLAGEISYEQYF
TRBV21-1	TRBJ2-3	-	-	22	TGTGCCAGCAGCAAAAGGGATAGTGGGGTGGGATTGGCCGGGATGATCACAGATACGCAGTATTTT	CASSKRDSGVGLAGMITDTQYF
TRBV5-1	TRBJ1-3	-	-	14	TGCGCCAGCAGCGTGTCAGATTCTGGAAACACCATATATTTT	CASSVSDSGNTIYF
TRBV2	TRBJ1-2	-	-	13	TGTGCCACCCGCCGGGGAGTAGACTATGGCTACACCTTC	CATRRGVDYGYTF
TRBV7-6	TRBJ2-5	-	TRBD2	17	TGTGCCAGCAGCCCAGTCTTACTAGCGGGTTCCCAAGAGACCCAGTACTTC	CASSPVLLAGSQETQYF
TRBV5-6	TRBJ2-7	-	-	13	TGTGCCAGCAGCCCGCAGGGGATCTACGAGCAGTACTTC	CASSPQGIYEQYF
TRBV27	TRBJ2-1	many	TRBD1	13	TGTGCCAGCCGTCACGCAGGGGGCAATGAGCAGTTCTTC	CASRHAGGNEQFF
TRBV30	TRBJ1-5	once	-	13	TGTGCCTGGAGTAGGTCAGGAAATCAGCCCCAGCATTTT	CAWSRSGNQPQHF
TRBV5-1	TRBJ1-2	once	TRBD1	14	TGCGCCAGCAGCGGGGGACAGGGGGCGGATGGCTACACCTTC	CASSGGQGADGYTF
TRBV18	TRBJ2-4	-	-	17	TGTGCCAGCTCCCTTCGCGGAGGAACCCTAGCCAAAAACATTCAGTACTTC	CASSLRGGTLAKNIQYF
TRBV11-1	TRBJ1-1	-	-	15	TGTGCCAGCATCTGGGAGGGAGGGACGAACACTGAAGCTTTCTTT	CASIWEGGTNTEAFF
TRBV20-1	TRBJ2-5	-	-	11	TGCAGTGCTTGGTCCCTGCCGGGCCAGTACTTC	CSAWSLPGQYF
TRBV30	TRBJ1-6	-	-	13	TGTGCCTGGGGCCCAGCGGCTGATTCACCCCTCCACTTT	CAWGPAADSPLHF
TRBV3-1/TRBV3-2	TRBJ2-1	-	TRBD2	19	TGTGCCAGCAGCCAAGATTGCCCGAAACTAGCGGGGGGCCCCAATGAGCAGTTCTTC	CASSQDCPKLAGGPNEQFF
TRBV7-3	TRBJ2-5	-	-	13	TGTGCCAGCAGCTTATATAGTGCGGAGACCCAGTACTTC	CASSLYSAETQYF
TRBV5-1	TRBJ1-2	few	-	16	TGCGCCAGCAGCTTGGCCCGGGGCGCGGGGGGCTATGGCTACACCTTC	CASSLARGAGGYGYTF
TRBV24-1	TRBJ1-3	-	-	13	TGTGCCACCAGTGACACTAATGGAAACACCATATATTTT	CATSDTNGNTIYF
TRBV21-1	TRBJ1-5	-	-	16	TGTGCCAGCAGCAGGGACAGGGAAGGGGGCAATCAGCCCCAGCATTTT	CASSRDREGGNQPQHF
TRBV7-2	TRBJ1-3	-	-	13	TGTGCCAGCAGCTCGAGGTCGGGAAACACCATATATTTT	CASSSRSGNTIYF
TRBV3-1/TRBV3-2	TRBJ1-2	-	-	14	TGTGCCAGCAGCCGTGAGGGAGCTAGCTATGGCTACACCTTC	CASSREGASYGYTF
TRBV5-6	TRBJ2-1	-	TRBD1	15	TGTGCCAGCAGCTTAAGGACAGGGAGGAGCAGTGAGCAGTTCTTC	CASSLRTGRSSEQFF
TRBV5-1	TRBJ2-3	-	-	14	TGCGCCAGCAGCTTGGAGCGTGTCACAGATACGCAGTATTTT	CASSLERVTDTQYF
TRBV15	TRBJ1-5	-	TRBD1	15	TGTGCCACCAGCAGAGAGATTAACAGGGGACGGCCCCAGCATTTT	CATSREINRGRPQHF